The 8 T cell receptor beta chains given below trace back to one sample, sequenced in a study of cytomegalovirus exposure and HLA in healthy donors. Sequenced by immunoSEQ multiplex PCR; TCRdb stores in-frame clones only, minus some. The sample shows about 150,000 clones, 86% of them seen only once. Material: PBMCs. The receptor set was obtained from a human donor in good health.

The V call is TRBV4-2, the J call TRBJ1-2; TRBD1 might be the D (5 bases). V dropped 1 base and J dropped 6 bases, with 12 bases sitting between them. The CDR3 covers 14 residues. Germline V gives CDR1 LGHNA, CDR2 YNFKEQ. CDR3 sequence reads: CASSQVQATNGYTF. The DNA for the CDR3 is TGTGCCAGCAGCCAAGTACAGGCTACGAATGGCTACACCTTC.

This chain uses TRBV19 with TRBJ2-7; 8 bases are a match to TRBD2. The germline gives CDR1 LNHDA, CDR2 SQIVND (reference sequence). The trim removed 2 bases at V and 5 bases at J, leaving 5 bases unmatched. The CDR3 runs to 14 residues. In DNA form, the CDR3 reads TGTGCCAGTAGTATAACTAGCGGAGGAAACGAGCAGTACTTC. Its protein is CASSITSGGNEQYF.

This clone has a single count. V gene TRBV29-1 combines with J gene TRBJ1-1; no clear D gene. V shed 6 bases and J shed 1 base, with 15 bases lying between them. Germline V gene data show CDR1 as SQVTM and CDR2 as ANQGSEA. This CDR3 is built from 14 residues. The CDR3 nucleotides are TGCAGCGTAGTAGTTAGAGGGAGGAACACTGAAGCTTTCTTT. Translated: CSVVVRGRNTEAFF.

The chain uses TRBV2 and TRBJ1-5; D ambiguous. The CDR3 runs 16 residues. The V end was cut by 5 bases, the J end by 0 bases, with 14 bases between. Germline V gene sequence: CDR1 SNHLY, CDR2 FYNNEI. CDR3 in DNA: TGTGCCAGCAGTTTCCGGCAGGACTTTAGCAATCAGCCCCAGCATTTT. This encodes CASSFRQDFSNQPQHF.

The chain recombines TRBV4-1 with TRBJ1-1, with TRBD1 matching over 10 bases. Germline V gene data show CDR1 as MGHRA and CDR2 as YSYEKL. The CDR3 loop spans 15 amino acids. The V gene end was trimmed by 6 bases and the J gene end by 3 bases; junction bases not matched to a gene: 7. CDR3 loop: CASSYSGTGDTEAFF. The CDR3 nucleotides read TGCGCCAGCAGTTATTCCGGGACAGGGGACACTGAAGCTTTCTTT.

The gene calls are TRBV15 and TRBJ1-4; D unresolved. V lost 3 bases, J lost 4 bases, and 12 bases lay in between. The CDR3 length is 15 residues. Looked up from germline, CDR1 is LNHNV and CDR2 is YYDKDF (reference sequence). For the CDR3, the DNA is TGTGCCACCAGCAGTTTTTCAGAGGTTAATGAAAAACTGTTTTTT. Residues: CATSSFSEVNEKLFF.

This rearrangement joins TRBV7-6 to TRBJ2-1; D uncertain. Deletions cut 4 bases from V and 0 bases from J, with 22 bases between. Germline V gene sequence: CDR1 SGHVS, CDR2 FNYEAQ. The length of the CDR3 is 19 residues. CDR3 DNA: TGTGCCAGCAGCTCTAGGATTTCGAGTATGTGGAGCTCCTACAATGAGCAGTTCTTC. Translated, it gives CASSSRISSMWSSYNEQFF.

V is TRBV5-1 and J is TRBJ1-2, with TRBD1 identical over 8 bases. Per germline, CDR1 SGHRS and CDR2 YFSETQ. V was pared by 9 bases and J by 4 bases, with 8 bases of the junction left unmatched. The length of the CDR3 is 13 residues. The CDR3 spells CATGTGEGYGYTF. Here the CDR3 DNA reads TGCGCCACGGGGACAGGTGAAGGCTATGGCTACACCTTC.